This entry lists 11 T cell receptor beta chains sequenced from one sample in a study of human T cells and chemical hapten exposure. MiXCR, applied by TCRdb to the RACE reads, yields one record per CDR3 protein. This table has roughly 80,000 distinct CDR3 sequences, 9.5% to 12% appearing once. Described time point: patch test 1, 2 weeks after DPC sensitization. Treatment denoted: therapeutic diphenylcyclopropenone sensitization with weekly scalp DPC. Sequencing was performed on whole blood, taken in connection with sensitization to the hapten diphenylcyclopropenone (DPC). These TCRs come from a woman aged 45-60 years with alopecia areata. Some clones in this sample may be carry-over from other donors' samples.

This clonotype has at least ten counts. This chain links TRBV9 with TRBJ2-2, with a tentative D call TRBD1 (5 bases). In germline, CDR1 is SGDLS, CDR2 YYNGEE. The CDR3 runs to 17 residues. V was shortened by 4 bases and J by 4 bases, with 20 bases between the two germline ends. The CDR3 sequence: CASSPTLGQVITGELFF. As DNA, the CDR3 is TGTGCCAGCAGCCCCACCCTCGGACAAGTAATCACCGGGGAGCTGTTTTTT.

This clonotype was picked up many times. This chain connects TRBV28 to TRBJ2-5; tentatively, D is TRBD2 (6 bases). This CDR3 is built from 16 residues. Trimming cost V 1 base and J 4 bases, with 16 bases left between them. CDR1 is MDHEN and CDR2 is SYDVKM in the germline V gene. In DNA form, the CDR3 reads TGTGCCAGCAGTTTATATGGGGGGAGCACCGTAGAGACCCAGTACTTC. Protein: CASSLYGGSTVETQYF.

This clonotype was seen at least ten times. The CDR3 region has the DNA TGCAGCGTTGAGGAGCGGGACTCCTACAATGAGCAGTTCTTC. This sequence encodes CSVEERDSYNEQFF. This rearrangement joins TRBV29-1 to TRBJ2-1; 7 bases agree with TRBD2. Germline V gene lookup returns CDR1 SQVTM and CDR2 ANQGSEA. V lost 3 bases to trimming and J lost 0 bases; unmatched junction nucleotides: 2. The CDR3 contains 14 residues.

This chain links TRBV7-9 with TRBJ1-6, with TRBD1 identical over 7 bases. The CDR3 sequence is 19 residues long. CDR1 SEHNR and CDR2 FQNEAQ come from the germline V gene (reference sequence). V was clipped by 8 bases and J by 2 bases; unmatched bases: 18. CDR3 nucleotide sequence: TGTGCCAGCCCCTACCTAGATAGGACAGGCCCGACCTATAATTCACCCCTCCACTTT. This gives the protein CASPYLDRTGPTYNSPLHF.

The rearrangement links TRBV20-1 to TRBJ2-7; the D call may be TRBD1 or TRBD2 (5 bases each). Per germline, CDR1 DFQATT and CDR2 SNEGSKA (reference sequence). The CDR3 has 10 residues. V lost 5 bases and J 4 bases, leaving 6 bases between the germline ends. The chain's CDR3 is CSAGGYEQYF. Here the CDR3 DNA reads TGCAGTGCTGGGGGATACGAGCAGTACTTC.

This clonotype was seen ten or more times. The chain combines TRBV7-9 with TRBJ2-1; tentatively, D is TRBD1 (6 bases). The CDR3 runs 13 residues. V shed 1 base and J shed 14 bases, with 15 bases lying between them. Germline V lookup: CDR1 SEHNR, CDR2 FQNEAQ (reference sequence). The CDR3 DNA reads as TGTGCCAGCAGCTTAGGGGGACAACGATGGGAGTTCTTC. Translation: CASSLGGQRWEFF.

This clonotype showed up just a few times. V gene TRBV29-1 combines with J gene TRBJ2-5; D not certain. The V and J ends lost 5 bases and 10 bases respectively, with 17 bases between them. The CDR3 consists of 12 residues. The germline gives CDR1 SQVTM, CDR2 ANQGSEA. The CDR3 sequence: CSVIQVPTLQYF. CDR3 sequence (DNA): TGCAGCGTTATCCAGGTTCCGACGCTCCAGTACTTC.

This clonotype was counted at least ten times. CDR3 nucleotides: TGCAGCGTCGGGACTAGCGGATACAATGAGCAGTTCTTC. It codes for CSVGTSGYNEQFF. The chain employs TRBV29-1 and TRBJ2-1; the match to TRBD2 covers 11 bases. J was trimmed by 4 bases and V by 6 bases; bases with no gene match: 2. The CDR3 length is 13 residues. Germline loops: CDR1 SQVTM, CDR2 ANQGSEA.

This clonotype was recorded many times. The chain joins TRBV5-1 to TRBJ2-1, with D hard to call. In germline, CDR1 is SGHRS, CDR2 YFSETQ. The CDR3 spans 13 residues. V lost 3 bases to trimming and J lost 4 bases, with 8 bases between them. CDR3 in DNA: TGCGCCAGCAGCTCCGGGCCATACAATGAGCAGTTCTTC. The encoded protein is CASSSGPYNEQFF. Variable domain in full (rest from reference TRBV5-1 and TRBJ2-1): KAGVTQTPRYLIKTRGQQVTLSCSPISGHRSVSWYQQTPGQGLQFLFEYFSETQRNKGNFPGRFSGRQFSNSRSEMNVSTLELGDSALYLCASSSGPYNEQFFGPGTRLTVL.

This clonotype has a handful of counts. V and J are TRBV12-3 or TRBV12-4 and TRBJ1-5; TRBD1 matches 9 bases. CDR3 size: 13 residues. The ends lost 5 bases at V and 6 bases at J; junction bases unmatched: 2. Here the CDR3 DNA reads TGTGCCAGCAGTGACAGGGGGTCTCAGCCCCAGCATTTT. Amino acids: CASSDRGSQPQHF.

This clonotype was seen a handful of times. V is TRBV2 and J is TRBJ1-1; D possibly corresponds to TRBD1 (5 bases). From germline, CDR1 is SNHLY and CDR2 FYNNEI. The V and J ends lost 7 bases and 8 bases respectively, with 20 bases between them. This CDR3 is built from 14 residues. Here the CDR3 reads CASTLSRGSNEAFF. The CDR3 DNA is TGTGCCAGCACCCTAAGTCGGGGGTCCAACGAAGCTTTCTTT.